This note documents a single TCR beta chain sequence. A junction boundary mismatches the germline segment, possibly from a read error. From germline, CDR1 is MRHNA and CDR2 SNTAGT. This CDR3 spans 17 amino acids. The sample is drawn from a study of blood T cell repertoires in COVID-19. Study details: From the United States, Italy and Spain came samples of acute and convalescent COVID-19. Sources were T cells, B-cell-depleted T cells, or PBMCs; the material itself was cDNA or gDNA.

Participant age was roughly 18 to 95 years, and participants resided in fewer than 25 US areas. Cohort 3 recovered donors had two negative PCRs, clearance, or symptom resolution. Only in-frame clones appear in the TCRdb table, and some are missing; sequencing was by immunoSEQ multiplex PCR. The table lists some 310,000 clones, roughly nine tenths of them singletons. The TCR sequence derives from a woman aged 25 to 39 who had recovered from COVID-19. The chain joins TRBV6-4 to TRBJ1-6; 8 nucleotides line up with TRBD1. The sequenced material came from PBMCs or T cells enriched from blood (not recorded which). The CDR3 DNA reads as TGTGCCAGCAGTGACCACAGGGGGAGCACCTATAATTCACCCCCCCACTTT. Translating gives CASSDHRGSTYNSPPHF.